The rows below give T cell receptor beta chains drawn from one sample of a study of cytomegalovirus exposure and HLA in healthy donors. Measured with immunoSEQ multiplex PCR; TCRdb has only the in-frame clones, and not every one. The top ten clones hold 0.7% to 0.85% of a sample with a few hundred thousand clones, roughly 85% of them seen once. Sequencing input: PBMCs. The receptors shown here come from a woman younger than 35 in good health and CMV-seronegative. CDR3s include the opening cysteine and the closing phenylalanine or tryptophan. D genes are given only for firm matches. The listing skips clone size in some rows; elsewhere it reads once, few, many or a size class.

D gene: NA
clone size: NA
V gene: TRBV9
J gene: TRBJ2-7
CDR3 DNA: TGTGCCAGCAGCGTATTCGCCGGGACTCCCGACGGGGGCGAGCAGTACTTC
CDR3 protein: CASSVFAGTPDGGEQYF

D gene: NA
clone size: NA
V gene: TRBV5-1
J gene: TRBJ1-1
CDR3 DNA: TGCGCCAGCAGCTCCCCGGGGGGGAACTCTGAAGCTTTCTTT
CDR3 protein: CASSSPGGNSEAFF

D gene: TRBD2
clone size: few
V gene: TRBV6-4
J gene: TRBJ2-1
CDR3 DNA: TGTGCCAGCAGTGAATATGGGACTACTGAGCAGTTCTTC
CDR3 protein: CASSEYGTTEQFF

D gene: TRBD2
clone size: NA
V gene: TRBV9
J gene: TRBJ2-3
CDR3 DNA: TGTGCCAGCAGCATGGGACTAGCGACAGATACGCAGTATTTT
CDR3 protein: CASSMGLATDTQYF

D gene: NA
clone size: once
V gene: TRBV6-5
J gene: TRBJ2-5
CDR3 DNA: TGTGCCAGCAGTTACTCGGCAGGGAATCAAGAGACCCAGTACTTC
CDR3 protein: CASSYSAGNQETQYF

D gene: NA
clone size: NA
V gene: TRBV29-1
J gene: TRBJ1-5
CDR3 DNA: TGCAGCGTTGTCGGGGAGGGCAATCAGCCCCAGCATTTT
CDR3 protein: CSVVGEGNQPQHF

D gene: TRBD1
clone size: NA
V gene: TRBV18
J gene: TRBJ2-7
CDR3 DNA: TGTGCCAGCTCACAGGGACAGGACTACGAGCAGTACTTC
CDR3 protein: CASSQGQDYEQYF

D gene: TRBD2
clone size: NA
V gene: TRBV4-1
J gene: TRBJ2-2
CDR3 DNA: TGCGCCAGCAGCCAAGCCGGACTAGCGGGAGTCGGTACCGGGGAGCTGTTTTTT
CDR3 protein: CASSQAGLAGVGTGELFF

D gene: TRBD1
clone size: NA
V gene: TRBV18
J gene: TRBJ1-1
CDR3 DNA: TGTGCCAGCTCACGCGCCGGGACAGGGGTTACTGAAGCTTTCTTT
CDR3 protein: CASSRAGTGVTEAFF

D gene: TRBD1
clone size: once
V gene: TRBV15
J gene: TRBJ1-5
CDR3 DNA: TGTGCCACCAGCAGAGACAGGGGGAGCAATCAGCCCCAGCATTTT
CDR3 protein: CATSRDRGSNQPQHF

D gene: NA
clone size: NA
V gene: TRBV7-9
J gene: TRBJ2-7
CDR3 DNA: TGTGCCAGCCGGAAGCAGGGTCCCATCTCCTACGAGCAGTACTTC
CDR3 protein: CASRKQGPISYEQYF

D gene: TRBD1
clone size: NA
V gene: TRBV20-1
J gene: TRBJ1-1
CDR3 DNA: TGCGAGGGGACAGAGAACACTGAAGCTTTCTTT
CDR3 protein: CEGTENTEAFF

D gene: TRBD2
clone size: NA
V gene: TRBV28
J gene: TRBJ2-5
CDR3 DNA: TGTGCCAGCTCCCCGGGGGGGGAAGAGACCCAGTACTTC
CDR3 protein: CASSPGGEETQYF